This TCR beta chain stems from a study of blood T cells in healthy people across ages (dated by TCRdb to the mid-2010s). About the study as a whole: In model experiments, template switching captured roughly one uniquely barcoded TCR beta cDNA molecule for every two T cells. To avoid experimental bias, donors of different ages were distributed randomly across sequencing lanes. The study measured age-related changes in TCR beta repertoire diversity using deep sequencing normalized with unique cDNA molecular identifiers. Four age groups were formed from the donors: young (average approximately 15 years), middle-aged (around 39), aged (about 62) and long-lived (less than 85). For two donors (one aged 18 to 29 and one aged 80 or older), the study analyzed two additional independent replicas of 1 million unique cDNA reads from the same blood draw.

Notes on this clonotype: It has no known antigen specificity. No quality values exist for individual bases; no much larger clone is one base distant.

The investigation overall reported the following: Compared with the aged group, the long-lived group had more naive CD4+ T cells, fewer expanded clones and increased TCR diversity, suggesting age selection. The percentage of naive T cells measured by flow cytometry correlated strongly with observed TCR beta diversity. Because profiling used bulk unsorted PBMCs, naive and antigen-experienced compartments could not be compared conclusively. Estimates of total diversity from one million sequenced T cells were regarded as lower bounds and underestimates. As age increased, observed TCR beta diversity per million T cells dropped in a roughly linear way, and a significant reduction was already evident by age roughly 40. Because the CMV infection status of the donors was unknown, age-related changes in expanded clonotypes may potentially have been confounded.

Trimmed from V: 7 bases; trimmed from J: 2 bases; junction bases lacking a gene match: 8. Via the germline V gene, CDR1 is ENHRY and CDR2 SYGVKD. The CDR3 contains 14 residues, cysteine and phenylalanine counted. Only the CDR3 portion is preserved as DNA: 42 bases, with reading frame beginning at the first base. Preparation of the library involved 5' RACE. The data were produced on an Illumina HiSeq 2500. A second PCR of roughly 6 to 11 cycles was run with a J-beta primer mix and a sample-barcoded 5' primer. A template-switch 5' adaptor carrying 12 random nucleotides introduced a unique molecular identifier onto each TCR beta cDNA molecule. At least 2.5 million CDR3-containing paired-end reads were obtained from each sample. The Mint cDNA synthesis kit, primed by a TRBC-specific oligonucleotide, was used to synthesize first-strand cDNA from all RNA. After uracil-DNA glycosylase treatment, a first 18-cycle PCR used universal primers M1SS and BC2_uni_R on all cDNA. On the study's bioinformatics: For normalization, 1 million high-quality reads, each with a distinct molecular identifier, were randomly selected from each sample. Instead of being binned into consensus sequences, reads that shared molecular identifiers were thrown out. MiTCR, run with a Q25 quality threshold and the strictest error-elimination algorithm, handled CDR3 identification, clonotype clustering and error correction. A nonparametric unseen species model using Euler transformation provided a lower-bound estimate of total TCR beta diversity. Clones were called with MiXCR by TCRdb after fastp trimmed the public reads at Q25, and only in-frame beta chains were retained. Identical CDR3 protein sequences are pooled into one entry, listed with their most common genes and DNA. These V and J calls rely on TCRdb rather than the paper's analysis. The sample contains 700,000 to 900,000 distinct CDR3 sequences, about 48% of them found a single time. Clones ranked in the top ten supply approximately 40% of the sample.

The donors were under 40 Caucasian individuals from Russia, aged roughly 6 to 90 years, who were systemically healthy. About 10 milliliters of peripheral blood were collected from each donor into EDTA-treated Vacutainer tubes. Ficoll-Paque density-gradient centrifugation was used to isolate PBMCs, with at least 7 million obtained per sample. Total RNA was extracted from PBMCs with Trizol reagent, with at least 5.5 micrograms obtained per sample. The percentages of naive CD45RAhigh/CD27high T cells were determined by flow cytometry on a PBMC aliquot from every donor. Sequences were obtained from blood. The V gene is TRBV10-3 and the J gene is TRBJ2-7, with TRBD1 matching 7 junction bases. This receptor was taken from a man older than 75 in good health. The CDR3 protein sequence reads: CAINPGTAAYEQYF. The sequence in DNA is TGTGCCATCAACCCCGGGACAGCCGCCTACGAGCAGTACTTC.